The entry that follows covers one TCR beta chain sequence. Its antigen is currently unknown. Every sample had a minimum of 6 million PBMCs isolated. Trimming took 5 bases from V and 9 from J; bases not matched to a gene: 5. Per germline, CDR1 MNHEY and CDR2 SVGAGI. This CDR3 spans 15 amino acids. The second PCR ran roughly 7 to 12 cycles with a sample-barcoded 5' primer and J-beta primers. Each cDNA was tagged by a template-switch adaptor containing 12 random nucleotides. TCRdb re-called the 5' RACE reads through MiXCR, storing one row per CDR3 protein. Seen here are about 970,000 distinct CDR3 sequences, about 51% observed once, and the top ten hold about 20%. This sample stems from a study of blood T cells in healthy people across ages. Notes on the study in general: Compared with aged donors, long-lived donors showed fewer expanded clones, suggesting selection.

The rearrangement joins TRBV6-5 to TRBJ2-1; 15 bases map to TRBD2. Sequences were obtained from blood. The TCR originated in a woman aged 60-75 years in good health. The CDR3 loop reads CASSKGLAGGGEQFF. The CDR3 DNA reads as TGTGCCAGCAGTAAGGGACTAGCGGGAGGTGGTGAGCAGTTCTTC.